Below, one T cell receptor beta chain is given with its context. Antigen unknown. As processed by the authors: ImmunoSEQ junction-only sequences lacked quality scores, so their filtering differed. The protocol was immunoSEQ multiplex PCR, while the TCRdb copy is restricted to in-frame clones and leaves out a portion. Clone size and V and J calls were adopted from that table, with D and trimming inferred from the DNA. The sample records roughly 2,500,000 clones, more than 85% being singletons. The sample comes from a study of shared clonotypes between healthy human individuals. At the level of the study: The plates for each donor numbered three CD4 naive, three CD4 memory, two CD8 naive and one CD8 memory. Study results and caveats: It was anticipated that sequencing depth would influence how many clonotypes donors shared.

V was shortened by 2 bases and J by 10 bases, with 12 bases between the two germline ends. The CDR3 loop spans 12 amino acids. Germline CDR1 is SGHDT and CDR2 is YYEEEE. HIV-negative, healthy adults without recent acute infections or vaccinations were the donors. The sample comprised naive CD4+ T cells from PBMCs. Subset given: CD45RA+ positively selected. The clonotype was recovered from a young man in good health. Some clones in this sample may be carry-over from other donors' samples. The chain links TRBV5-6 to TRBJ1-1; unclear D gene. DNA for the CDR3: TGTGCCAGCAGCTTCGCGGTTGGTGGAGCTTTCTTT. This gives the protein CASSFAVGGAFF. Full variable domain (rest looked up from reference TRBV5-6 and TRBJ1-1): DAGVTQSPTHLIKTRGQQVTLRCSPKSGHDTVSWYQQALGQGPQFIFQYYEEEERQRGNFPDRFSGHQFPNYSSELNVNALLLGDSALYLCASSFAVGGAFFGQGTRLTVV.